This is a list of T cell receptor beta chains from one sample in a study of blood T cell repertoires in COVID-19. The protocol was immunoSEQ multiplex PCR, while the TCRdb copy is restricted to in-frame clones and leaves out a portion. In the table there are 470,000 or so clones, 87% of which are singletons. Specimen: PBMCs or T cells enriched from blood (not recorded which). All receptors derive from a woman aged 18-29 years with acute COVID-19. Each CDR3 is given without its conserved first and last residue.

cdr3_aa: ASSSPVGGRDGNEQF
j_call: TRBJ2-1
v_call: TRBV10-1

cdr3_aa: ASSQYRDRGLEQY
j_call: TRBJ2-7
v_call: TRBV14

cdr3_aa: ASSATPGLAFSGANVLT
j_call: TRBJ2-6
v_call: TRBV9

cdr3_aa: AIGSRDTEAF
j_call: TRBJ1-1
v_call: TRBV10-3

cdr3_aa: ATSDLGPEVGELF
j_call: TRBJ2-2
v_call: TRBV24-1

cdr3_aa: ASSPGGTSGDEQY
j_call: TRBJ2-7
v_call: TRBV4-2

cdr3_aa: ASSPHRDLLSGEQF
j_call: TRBJ2-1
v_call: TRBV28

cdr3_aa: ASSTKRDRAYNEQF
j_call: TRBJ2-1
v_call: TRBV13

cdr3_aa: ATSSRDSNYNEQF
j_call: TRBJ2-1
v_call: TRBV15

cdr3_aa: ASSYLLSASGGGGTDTQY
j_call: TRBJ2-3
v_call: TRBV6-2/TRBV6-3

cdr3_aa: ASGTGSYNEQF
j_call: TRBJ2-1
v_call: TRBV5-6

cdr3_aa: ARSPNPGQMNTEAF
j_call: TRBJ1-1
v_call: TRBV5-3

cdr3_aa: ASSRQGPGYT
j_call: TRBJ1-2
v_call: TRBV3-1/TRBV3-2

cdr3_aa: ASSQQQESYEQY
j_call: TRBJ2-7
v_call: TRBV4-1

cdr3_aa: ASSPWTGSADGYT
j_call: TRBJ1-2
v_call: TRBV19

cdr3_aa: ASSVYKGSNTEAF
j_call: TRBJ1-1
v_call: TRBV2

cdr3_aa: ASSEYSSYNSPLH
j_call: TRBJ1-6
v_call: TRBV7-6

cdr3_aa: ASSESLGAYEQY
j_call: TRBJ2-7
v_call: TRBV10-2

cdr3_aa: ASSSGPGKGYGYT
j_call: TRBJ1-2
v_call: TRBV7-3

cdr3_aa: ASRPGGNQPQH
j_call: TRBJ1-5
v_call: TRBV12-3/TRBV12-4

cdr3_aa: ATSDYSNTGELF
j_call: TRBJ2-2
v_call: TRBV24-1

cdr3_aa: ASSLEGVGYGYT
j_call: TRBJ1-2
v_call: TRBV7-8

cdr3_aa: ASSYSPAGVNSPLH
j_call: TRBJ1-6
v_call: TRBV6-5

cdr3_aa: ASSLPQGRQGDEQY
j_call: TRBJ2-7
v_call: TRBV7-9